A selection of T cell receptor beta chains follows, all from one sample in a study of radiation and T cells in renal cell carcinoma. Clones were read by immunoSEQ multiplex PCR, and TCRdb kept only the in-frame ones, dropping some. The sample has some 150,000 clones, 86% seen once. Here the sequenced sample was blood, taken from a patient whose treatment included radiotherapy and nephrectomy. All receptors come from a woman in her fifties or sixties with renal cell carcinoma. Each CDR3 is given with its conserved first and last residue. D genes are given only for firm matches. For some rows the clone size is stated as once, few or many, or as a class when expanded; others skip it.

v_call	clone_size	j_call	d_call	cdr3_nt	cdr3_aa
TRBV28	many	TRBJ2-7	NA	TGTGCCAGCAGTTTTGGGCAGGGGGGCCCCTACTACGAGCAGTACTTC	CASSFGQGGPYYEQYF
TRBV18	NA	TRBJ2-2	TRBD2	TGTGCCAGCTCCCTTGGGACTACTTCTACCGGGGAGCTGTTTTTT	CASSLGTTSTGELFF
TRBV9	NA	TRBJ1-1	NA	TGTGCCAGCAGCGAGATGGACCGGACGCCCCCATTT	CASSEMDRTPPF
TRBV19	NA	TRBJ2-4	TRBD1	TGTGCCAGTAGTAGGACAGGGGAGGAATACTTC	CASSRTGEEYF
TRBV19	NA	TRBJ1-2	NA	TGTGCCAGTAGTACCCGCCGCGGGGATGGCTACACCTTC	CASSTRRGDGYTF
TRBV4-2	NA	TRBJ2-3	TRBD2	TGTGCCAGCAGCCAAGATGGTGGACTAGCAATGGGTACAGATACGCAGTATTTT	CASSQDGGLAMGTDTQYF
TRBV7-2	once	TRBJ1-3	NA	TGTGCCAGCAGCGCAAGCCTCGTCCCAAAAGGAAACACCATATATTTT	CASSASLVPKGNTIYF
TRBV5-6	NA	TRBJ1-1	NA	TGTGCCAGCAGCTTGGGTCTTCTGGACACTGAAGCTTTCTTT	CASSLGLLDTEAFF
TRBV5-4	NA	TRBJ1-1	NA	TGTGCCAGCAGCTTGATCTTAGGGGGTTTCACTGAAGCTTTCTTT	CASSLILGGFTEAFF
TRBV7-8	NA	TRBJ2-7	TRBD1	TGTGCCAGCAGCTTAGCAGGGGACAGGGAGACCTACGAGCAGTACTTC	CASSLAGDRETYEQYF
TRBV7-9	once	TRBJ2-7	TRBD1	TGTGCCAGCAGCCCGGGACAGAAATTCTCCTACGAGCAGTACTTC	CASSPGQKFSYEQYF
TRBV7-9	NA	TRBJ2-1	NA	TGTGCCAGCAGCTTAAGCGAAAACAATGAGCAGTTCTTC	CASSLSENNEQFF
TRBV10-1	NA	TRBJ2-7	TRBD2	TGCGCCAGCAGTGAGTCCGTCGGAGCGGGAGTAAGTGGGGAGCAGTACTTC	CASSESVGAGVSGEQYF
TRBV5-1	NA	TRBJ2-7	TRBD2	TGCGCCAGCAGCGGAGGGTTGACTAGCGGGATCTCCTACGAGCAGTACTTC	CASSGGLTSGISYEQYF
TRBV28	once	TRBJ1-5	TRBD1	TGTGCCAGCAGACCGACAGGGAAACAAAGCAATCAGCCCCAGCATTTT	CASRPTGKQSNQPQHF
TRBV7-6	NA	TRBJ2-1	TRBD1	TGTGCCAGCAGCGACCGGGACAGCCCGTACAATGAGCAGTTCTTC	CASSDRDSPYNEQFF
TRBV10-3	NA	TRBJ1-6	NA	TGTGCCATCAGCTTTGACAGACCCTCTAATCCCCTCCACTTT	CAISFDRPSNPLHF
TRBV7-2	NA	TRBJ2-7	NA	TGTGCCAGCAGCCGCGGCTTGGACGAGCAGTACTTC	CASSRGLDEQYF
TRBV5-1	NA	TRBJ2-3	NA	TGCGCCAGCAGCTATAGCACAGATACGCAGTATTTT	CASSYSTDTQYF
TRBV5-1	once	TRBJ1-4	TRBD1	TGCGCCAGCAGCTTGGCGGCAGGGGGCAGAAATAATGAAAAACTGTTTTTT	CASSLAAGGRNNEKLFF
TRBV5-4	few	TRBJ2-2	TRBD1	TGTGCCAGCAGTTTAGGAGGACAGGCCTCCGGGGAGCTGTTTTTT	CASSLGGQASGELFF
TRBV7-6	NA	TRBJ1-4	NA	TGTGCCAGCAGCTCACGGGGGTCCCTAGGGGAAAAACTGTTTTTT	CASSSRGSLGEKLFF
TRBV7-9	NA	TRBJ2-7	NA	TGTGCCAGCAGCTTAGAGGCGGGATGGGCCTACGAGCAGTACTTC	CASSLEAGWAYEQYF
TRBV2	NA	TRBJ2-1	NA	TGTGCCAGCAGCGTCGCGGCCAGCGGAGCCTACAATGAGCAGTTCTTC	CASSVAASGAYNEQFF
TRBV5-1	once	TRBJ2-7	TRBD1	TGCGCCAGCAGCCCGGGACAGGGAGGATACTACGAGCAGTACTTC	CASSPGQGGYYEQYF
TRBV4-3	NA	TRBJ2-3	NA	TGCGCCAGCAGCCAAGACGGAGCTACGCAGTATTTT	CASSQDGATQYF
TRBV5-4	NA	TRBJ2-7	NA	TGTGCCAGCAGCTTGGAGCGCGAGCAGTACTTC	CASSLEREQYF
TRBV19	NA	TRBJ2-2	TRBD1	TGTGCCAGTAGTATTCAGGGGGCCCAGACCGGGGAGCTGTTTTTT	CASSIQGAQTGELFF
TRBV10-1	NA	TRBJ2-7	NA	TGCGCCAGCACTGAGGCCACCGAGCAGTACTTC	CASTEATEQYF
TRBV28	NA	TRBJ2-6	NA	TGTGCCAGCGGAGACTCGGGGGCTGGGGCCAACGTCCTGACTTTC	CASGDSGAGANVLTF
TRBV9	few	TRBJ1-1	NA	TGTGCCAGCAGCCCACGGCGGGGTGCTGAAGCTTTCTTT	CASSPRRGAEAFF
TRBV5-6	NA	TRBJ2-7	TRBD1	TGTGCCAGCAGCAACAGGGGAGCAGCCTCCTACGAGCAGTACTTC	CASSNRGAASYEQYF
TRBV11-2	few	TRBJ1-1	NA	TGTGCCAGCAGCTTAGCTGGGGAAGATGAAGCTTTCTTT	CASSLAGEDEAFF
TRBV7-9	few	TRBJ1-4	NA	TGTGCCAGCAGCCGGGACCGGGGAAAACTGTTTTTT	CASSRDRGKLFF
TRBV7-9	NA	TRBJ2-2	NA	TGTGCCAGCAGCTTCCTTTTGGTGGGAAACACCGGGGAGCTGTTTTTT	CASSFLLVGNTGELFF
TRBV6-6	NA	TRBJ2-7	NA	TGTGCCAGCAGTGGGCTGATGACCTACGAGCAGTACTTC	CASSGLMTYEQYF
TRBV19	NA	TRBJ2-7	TRBD1	TGTGCCAGTAGTTTCCGGGACAGACCCTACGAGCAGTACTTC	CASSFRDRPYEQYF